This record covers a single T cell receptor beta chain. Its binding antigen is unknown. No clone much larger than this one lies a single base away; base qualities are absent. The data were taken from a study of OX40 agonist ivuxolimab in advanced cancers. About the full investigation: Ivuxolimab was a fully human IgG2 agonistic monoclonal antibody targeting the costimulatory receptor OX40 (CD134). Intravenous ivuxolimab was administered to patients every 2 weeks at six dose levels: 0.01, 0.1, 0.3, 1.5, 3 and 10 mg/kg. Among the roughly 50 dose-escalation patients, around 20 had hepatocellular carcinoma, around 15 melanoma, 9 renal cell carcinoma and 9 head and neck cancer. In the dose-escalation cohort, more than 80% of patients were male, and the mean age was 60 years with a range of roughly 23 to 90. Patients were allowed to have had prior anti-PD-1, anti-PD-L1 or anti-CTLA-4 therapy, and around two fifths of the dose-escalation patients had been treated with checkpoint inhibitors. Partial responses were achieved by three dose-escalation patients, of whom one had hepatocellular carcinoma and two had cutaneous melanoma. Peripheral TCRbeta sequencing aimed to test whether ivuxolimab altered TCR sequence diversity and caused clonal T-cell expansion. The paper covers the monotherapy dose-escalation part of the phase I ivuxolimab trial, which included N ≈ 50 patients.

The investigation overall reported the following: The antigen specificity of the peripheral T cells that underwent clonal expansion was not determined. Partial responders in the 0.1-3.0 mg/kg groups had among the lowest normalized peripheral clonal expansion, especially among CD8+ T cells. Low levels of normalized T-cell clonal expansion were also seen in some patients who did not respond. At doses from 0.1 to 3.0 mg/kg, clonal expansion was seen in both CD4+ and CD8+ blood T cells between baseline and week 6. On average, CD8+ T cells showed more expanded clones than CD4+ T cells after ivuxolimab.

The trial excluded patients who had a history of autoimmune disease or were on systemic immunosuppression. Peripheral blood for TCR sequencing was collected from all dose cohorts at baseline, on cycle 4 day 1, and on cycle 7 day 1. Samples came from an open-label, multicenter, first-in-human phase I dose-escalation trial of ivuxolimab. Adults with locally advanced or metastatic melanoma, renal cell, hepatocellular, or head and neck squamous cell carcinoma were enrolled in the trial. Before TCR sequencing, CD4+ T cells and CD8+ T cells from peripheral blood were sorted into separate populations. Genomic DNA was isolated from the sorted cells so that the TCRbeta CDR3 region could be sequenced. The immunoSEQ Assay was used to sequence the TCRbeta CDR3 regions. In its TCRdb copy, this immuneACCESS table keeps in-frame sequences only and misses some clones. Where compared with another copy, unresolved V genes explain less than half of these, and the others have no known cause. The sample data list 65,000 to 95,000 clones, and more than 70% of these were observed just once. The top ten clones comprise about 6.9% of the sample.

The CDR3 covers 14 residues, taking in both the cysteine and the phenylalanine. Kept here is only the CDR3 DNA, which spans 42 bases and is read in frame from base 1. As encoded in the germline V gene, CDR1 is MNHEY while CDR2 is SVGAGI. Trimming removed 5 bases from V and 5 bases from J; the gene matches leave 3 bases unexplained. Sequenced material: CD4+ or CD8+ T cells sorted from blood, taken in a trial of the OX40 agonist ivuxolimab. The TCR originated in an adult with an advanced solid tumor such as melanoma, head and neck, liver or kidney cancer. The sequence joins TRBV6-5 to TRBJ1-4, with TRBD1 identical over 9 junction bases. The base sequence is TGTGCCAGCAGTCGACAGGGGGGAAATGAAAAACTGTTTTTT. Its product reads: CASSRQGGNEKLFF.